These 22 T cell receptor beta chains share one sample of origin, sequenced in a study of OX40 agonist ivuxolimab in advanced cancers. The protocol was immunoSEQ multiplex PCR, while the TCRdb copy is restricted to in-frame clones and leaves out a portion. The sample includes 80,000 or so clones, 80% to 90% of them seen just once. Sequencing was performed on CD4+ or CD8+ T cells sorted from blood, taken in a trial of the OX40 agonist ivuxolimab. The receptors were sampled from an adult with an advanced solid tumor such as melanoma, head and neck, liver or kidney cancer.

The CDR3 DNA reads TGTGCCAGCAGCCCTTTTCCCGGCGGGAGTCTCGGCAATGAGCAGTTCTTC. Amino acid sequence: CASSPFPGGSLGNEQFF. The rearrangement uses TRBV7-3 and TRBJ2-1; TRBD2 matches 7 bases. Trimming cost V 5 bases and J 6 bases; bases outside gene matches: 16. The germline V gene encodes CDR1 SGHTA and CDR2 FQGTGA. The CDR3 sequence is 17 residues long.

The genes are TRBV6-1 and TRBJ2-1, with 12 bases that match TRBD2. Germline lookup yields CDR1 MNHNS and CDR2 SASEGT. J was trimmed by 2 bases and V by 4 bases; bases with no gene match: 15. The CDR3 loop spans 20 amino acids. The CDR3 loop is CASSARTSGEVGATYNEQFF. The CDR3 DNA is TGTGCCAGCAGTGCACGGACTAGCGGGGAAGTAGGGGCGACCTACAATGAGCAGTTCTTC.

The gene calls are TRBV6-5 and TRBJ2-3; 8 nucleotides agree with TRBD1. The CDR3 runs 15 residues. Germline V gene sequence: CDR1 MNHEY, CDR2 SVGAGI. The trim removed 2 bases at V and 3 bases at J, leaving 4 bases unmatched. The CDR3 sequence is CASSYGQGATDTQYF. The DNA for the CDR3 is TGTGCCAGCAGTTACGGGCAGGGGGCTACAGATACGCAGTATTTT.

This clone was detected only once. V and J are TRBV6-1 and TRBJ1-5; D is unclear. CDR3 length equals 15 residues. Trimming shortened V by 1 base and J by 2 bases, and 9 bases separated the two germline ends. Germline values: CDR1 MNHNS, CDR2 SASEGT. The CDR3 DNA is TGTGCCAGCAGTGAAGGGAGTACAGGCAATCAGCCCCAGCATTTT. Its translation: CASSEGSTGNQPQHF.

V gene TRBV6-5 combines with J gene TRBJ1-5; tentative D call: TRBD1 (6 bases). Germline V gene sequence: CDR1 MNHEY, CDR2 SVGAGI. The CDR3 runs 15 residues. V gave up 6 bases and J gave up 4 bases, with 16 bases separating them. The CDR3 reads CASSLNREMNQPQHF. The CDR3 nucleotides are TGTGCCAGCAGCCTAAACAGGGAGATGAATCAGCCCCAGCATTTT.

The rearrangement links TRBV5-1 to TRBJ2-3, with a weak D call TRBD2 (6 bases). Germline assignment: CDR1 SGHRS and CDR2 YFSETQ. This CDR3 has 13 residues. Trimming took off 4 bases at V and 6 bases at J, with 12 bases between the two ends. The CDR3 sequence is CASSLGGPDTQYF. The CDR3 bases are TGCGCCAGCAGCCTAGGAGGGCCCGATACGCAGTATTTT.

This rearrangement joins TRBV5-6 to TRBJ2-7; TRBD1 aligns across 8 bases. Germline CDR1 reads SGHDT; CDR2 reads YYEEEE. CDR3 size: 14 residues. The CDR3 region is CASSLGTGTYEQYV. CDR3 DNA sequence: TGTGCCAGCAGCTTGGGGACAGGGACCTATGAGCAGTACGTC.

This clone was seen only once. V is TRBV7-2 and J is TRBJ1-4, with TRBD1 identical over 8 bases. Losses at the gene ends were 5 bases for V and 7 bases for J; bases not matched to a gene: 6. The CDR3 is 14 residues long. CDR1 SGHTA and CDR2 FQGNSA come from the germline V gene. The CDR3 DNA sequence: TGTGCCAGCAGCCGAGGACAGGGCGGTGAAAAACTGTTTTTT. The encoded protein is CASSRGQGGEKLFF.

This rearrangement joins TRBV7-2 to TRBJ2-5, with unresolved D. V dropped 2 bases and J dropped 2 bases, with 21 bases sitting between them. CDR3 length: 18 residues. CDR1 is SGHTA and CDR2 is FQGNSA in the germline V gene. CDR3 sequence: CASSLSPMVASLQETQYF. CDR3 DNA: TGTGCCAGCAGCTTATCTCCCATGGTGGCCTCCTTACAAGAGACCCAGTACTTC. Full variable domain (outside the CDR3, taken from reference TRBV7-2 and TRBJ2-5): GAGVSQSPSNKVTEKGKDVELRCDPISGHTALYWYRQSLGQGLEFLIYFQGNSAPDKSGLPSDRFSAERTGGSVSTLTIQRTQQEDSAVYLCASSLSPMVASLQETQYFGPGTRLLVL.

The genes are TRBV21-1 and TRBJ2-5. TRBV21-1 corresponds to a pseudogene. This CDR3 contains 15 residues. CDR3 region: CASSSAQGRGETQYF. CDR3 coding DNA: TGTGCCAGCAGCAGCGCACAGGGGAGGGGAGAGACCCAGTACTTC.

The rearrangement joins TRBV30 to TRBJ2-1; no definite D call. The ends were cut back, 1 base at V and 4 bases at J, with 11 bases in the middle. Germline V lookup: CDR1 GTSNPN, CDR2 SVGIG (reference sequence). The CDR3 totals 14 residues. Here the CDR3 DNA reads TGTGCCTGGAGTGGTAGGGCCCCTTACAATGAGCAGTTCTTC. Amino acid sequence: CAWSGRAPYNEQFF.

The chain uses TRBV29-1 and TRBJ1-1; TRBD1 agrees at 11 bases. This CDR3 is built from 13 residues. V shed 7 bases and J 8 bases; nucleotides not matched to a gene: 9. In germline, CDR1 is SQVTM, CDR2 ANQGSEA. The CDR3 nucleotides read TGCAGCGGCGGACCGGGACAGGGGGTAGAAGCTTTCTTT. It is translated as CSGGPGQGVEAFF. The full variable domain, with the rest looked up from reference TRBV29-1 and TRBJ1-1, is SAVISQKPSRDICQRGTSLTIQCQVDSQVTMMFWYRQQPGQSLTLIATANQGSEATYESGFVIDKFPISRPNLTFSTLTVSNMSPEDSSIYLCSGGPGQGVEAFFGQGTRLTVV.

The chain employs TRBV27 and TRBJ1-4; the match to TRBD1 covers 9 bases. Germline V gene sequence: CDR1 MNHEY, CDR2 SMNVEV (reference sequence). V dropped 8 bases and J dropped 7; count of bases not matched to a gene: 11. The CDR3 length is 15 residues. The CDR3 region has the DNA TGTGCCAGCTCAAGAAACAGGGGGCGCGGTGAAAAACTGTTTTTT. It encodes CASSRNRGRGEKLFF.

This chain links TRBV5-5 with TRBJ2-1, with TRBD2 identical over 9 bases. The junction had 2 bases not matched to a gene; V was cut back by 0 bases and J by 1 base. This CDR3 is 16 amino acids long. Per the germline V gene, CDR1 is SGHKS and CDR2 is YYEKEE (reference sequence). DNA of the CDR3: TGTGCCAGCAGCTTGGGACTAGCGGTTTCCTACAATGAGCAGTTCTTC. This gives the protein CASSLGLAVSYNEQFF.

V usage is TRBV11-3 and J usage is TRBJ2-1, with 12 nucleotides matching TRBD2. The CDR3 consists of 17 residues. V was clipped by 8 bases and J by 0 bases; unmatched bases: 8. CDR1 and CDR2 (germline): SGHNT, YENEEA. CDR3 loop: CASSRGLAGSSYNEQFF. The CDR3 region has the DNA TGTGCCAGCTCCCGGGGACTAGCGGGTAGCTCCTACAATGAGCAGTTCTTC.

This clone has just one count. The V and J genes are TRBV30 and TRBJ2-7; the D gene could be TRBD1 or TRBD2 (6 bases each). V lost 2 bases, J lost 1 base, and 18 bases lay in between. CDR1 is GTSNPN, CDR2 SVGIG, per germline (reference sequence). This CDR3 has 16 residues. CDR3 nucleotide sequence: TGTGCCTGGAGTCCCCGTGGGGGGCGGGATTCCTACGAGCAGTACTTC. This sequence encodes CAWSPRGGRDSYEQYF.

V and J are TRBV30 and TRBJ2-3; 10 nucleotides line up with TRBD2. CDR1 is GTSNPN and CDR2 is SVGIG in the germline V gene (reference sequence). V dropped 1 base and J dropped 5; count of bases not matched to a gene: 0. The CDR3 has 13 amino acids. The CDR3 region is CAWSGLAGDTQYF. The DNA of the CDR3 is TGTGCCTGGAGTGGACTAGCGGGAGATACGCAGTATTTT. Drawing the rest from reference TRBV30 and TRBJ2-3, the complete variable domain is SQTIHQWPATLVQPVGSPLSLECTVEGTSNPNLYWYRQAAGRGLQLLFYSVGIGQISSEVPQNLSASRPQDRQFILSSKKLLLSDSGFYLCAWSGLAGDTQYFGPGTRLTVL.

The chain recombines TRBV4-3 with TRBJ1-4; the match to TRBD1 covers 9 bases. Per germline, CDR1 LGHNA and CDR2 YSLEER. The CDR3 is made up of 14 amino acids. With V trimmed by 3 bases and J by 5 bases, 1 base remained unmatched. CDR3 coding DNA: TGCGCCAGCAGCCACGGACAGGGGAATGAAAAACTGTTTTTT. Amino acid sequence: CASSHGQGNEKLFF.

In the case of this clone: Other DNA sequences in the sample encode the same CDR3. V is TRBV4-1 and J is TRBJ1-1; D might be TRBD1 (5 bases). Germline CDR1 reads MGHRA; CDR2 reads YSYEKL. The CDR3 runs 16 residues. The germline V and J ends were trimmed by 4 bases and 1 base, with 16 bases remaining between them. CDR3 sequence: CASSPRSWGRNTEAFF. DNA of the CDR3: TGCGCCAGCAGCCCCCGAAGTTGGGGCAGGAACACTGAAGCTTTCTTT.

This chain links TRBV5-4 with TRBJ2-5; D is possibly TRBD2 (6 bases). V lost 4 bases and J 5 bases, leaving 12 bases between the germline ends. The germline gives CDR1 SGHNT, CDR2 YYREEE (reference sequence). The CDR3 contains 13 residues. The CDR3 sequence: CASSAGLAETQYF. DNA of the CDR3: TGTGCCAGCAGCGCGGGACTGGCTGAGACCCAGTACTTC.

The V and J genes are TRBV28 and TRBJ1-1; a possible D gene is TRBD1 (5 bases). The CDR3 has 15 amino acids. V was pared by 6 bases and J by 7 bases, with 21 bases between. Germline V gene sequence: CDR1 MDHEN, CDR2 SYDVKM. The CDR3 DNA is TGTGCCAGCAGCCCTGGCGGGGACCTGATATATGAAGCTTTCTTT. It is translated as CASSPGGDLIYEAFF.

This chain links TRBV7-9 with TRBJ1-2; D ambiguous. The germline gives CDR1 SEHNR, CDR2 FQNEAQ (reference sequence). The V end lost 2 bases, the J end lost 0 bases, and 7 bases lay between the germline ends. The CDR3 contains 14 residues. The CDR3 sequence is CASSLFAANYGYTF. CDR3 in DNA: TGTGCCAGCAGCTTATTTGCGGCTAACTATGGCTACACCTTC.